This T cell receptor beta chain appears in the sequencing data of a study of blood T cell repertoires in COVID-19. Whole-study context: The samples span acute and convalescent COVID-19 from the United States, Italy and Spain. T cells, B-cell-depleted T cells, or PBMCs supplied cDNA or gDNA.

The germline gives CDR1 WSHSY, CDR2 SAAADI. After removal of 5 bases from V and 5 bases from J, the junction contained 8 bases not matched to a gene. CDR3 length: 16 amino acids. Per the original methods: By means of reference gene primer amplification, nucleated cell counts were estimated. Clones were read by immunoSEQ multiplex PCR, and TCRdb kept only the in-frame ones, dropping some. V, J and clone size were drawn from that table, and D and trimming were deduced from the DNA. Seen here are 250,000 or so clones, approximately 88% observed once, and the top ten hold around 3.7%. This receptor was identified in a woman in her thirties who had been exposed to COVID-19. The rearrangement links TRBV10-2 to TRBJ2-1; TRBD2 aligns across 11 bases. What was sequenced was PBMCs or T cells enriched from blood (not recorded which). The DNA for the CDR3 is TGCGCCAGCAGTAAAATAGCGGGAGGGCCCGACAATGAGCAGTTCTTC. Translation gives CASSKIAGGPDNEQFF.